The TCR beta chain described here comes from a study of cytomegalovirus exposure and HLA in healthy donors. The overall study: Most genotyped donors, about four fifths of 350 to 500, had Caucasian-associated genetic ancestry. Broader study findings: Further analysis, carried out later, found HLA-associated TCR beta chains more clonally expanded than equally common other chains.

Primers for the PCR totalled 60 Vbeta and 13 Jbeta. Libraries were prepared by immunoSEQ multiplex PCR; TCRdb keeps only in-frame clonotypes and omits some of them. The sample lists 75,000 to 100,000 clones, under 75% occurring once. Comments on this clone: The antigen remains undetermined.

The sample was PBMCs. This clonotype was sampled from a female donor in good health and CMV-seronegative.

CDR3 in DNA: TGTGCCAGCAGTCTCCGACAGAGCGCCGGGGAGCTGTTTTTT. Residues: CASSLRQSAGELFF. The chain couples TRBV2 to TRBJ2-2; D possibly corresponds to TRBD1 (5 bases). The germline V and J ends were trimmed by 5 bases and 6 bases, with 13 bases remaining between them. This CDR3 is built from 14 residues. From germline, CDR1 is SNHLY and CDR2 FYNNEI.